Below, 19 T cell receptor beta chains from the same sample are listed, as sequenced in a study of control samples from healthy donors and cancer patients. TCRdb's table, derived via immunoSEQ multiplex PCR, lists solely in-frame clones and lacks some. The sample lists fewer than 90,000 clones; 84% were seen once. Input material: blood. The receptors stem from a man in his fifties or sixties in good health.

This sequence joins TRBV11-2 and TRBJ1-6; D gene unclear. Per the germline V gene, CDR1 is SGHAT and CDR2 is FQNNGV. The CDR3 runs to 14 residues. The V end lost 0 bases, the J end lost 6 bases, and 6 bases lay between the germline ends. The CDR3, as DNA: TGTGCCAGCAGCTTAGACGGCCGTAATTCACCCCTCCACTTT. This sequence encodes CASSLDGRNSPLHF.

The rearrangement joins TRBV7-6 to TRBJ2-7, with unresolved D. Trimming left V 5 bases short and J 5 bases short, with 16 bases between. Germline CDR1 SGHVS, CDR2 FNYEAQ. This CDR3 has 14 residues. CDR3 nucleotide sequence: TGTGCCAGCAGCCTACTCGACCCGGTGCACGAGCAGTACTTC. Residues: CASSLLDPVHEQYF.

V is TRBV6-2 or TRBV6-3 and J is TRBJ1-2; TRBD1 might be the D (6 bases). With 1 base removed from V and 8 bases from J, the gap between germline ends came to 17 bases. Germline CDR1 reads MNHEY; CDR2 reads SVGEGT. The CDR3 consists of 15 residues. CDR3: CASSYFPTGGAGYTF. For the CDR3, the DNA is TGTGCCAGCAGTTACTTTCCCACGGGGGGCGCGGGCTACACCTTC.

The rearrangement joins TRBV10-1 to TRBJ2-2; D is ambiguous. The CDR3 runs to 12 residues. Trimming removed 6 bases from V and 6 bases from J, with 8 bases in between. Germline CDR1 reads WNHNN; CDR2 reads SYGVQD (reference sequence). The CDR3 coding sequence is TGCGCCAGCAGAGGGAAATCCGGGGAGCTGTTTTTT. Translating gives CASRGKSGELFF.

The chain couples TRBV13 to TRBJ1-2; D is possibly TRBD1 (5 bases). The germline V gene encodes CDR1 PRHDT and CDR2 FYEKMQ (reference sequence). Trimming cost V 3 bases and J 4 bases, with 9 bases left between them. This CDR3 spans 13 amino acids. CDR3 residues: CASSFGASYGYTF. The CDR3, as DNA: TGTGCCAGCAGCTTCGGGGCATCCTATGGCTACACCTTC.

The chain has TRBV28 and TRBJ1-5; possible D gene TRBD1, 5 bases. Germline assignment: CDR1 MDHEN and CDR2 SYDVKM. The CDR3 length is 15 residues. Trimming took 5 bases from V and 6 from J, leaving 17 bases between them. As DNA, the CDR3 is TGTGCCAGCAGTCCCTCGGGGGGGGGAGGTCAGCCCCAGCATTTT. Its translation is CASSPSGGGGQPQHF.

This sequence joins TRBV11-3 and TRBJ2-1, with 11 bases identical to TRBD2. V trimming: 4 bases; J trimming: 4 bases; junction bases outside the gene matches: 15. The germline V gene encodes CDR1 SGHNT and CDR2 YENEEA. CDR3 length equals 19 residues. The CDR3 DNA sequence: TGTGCCAGCAGCTCCTACCTGAAGACTAGCGGGGATGGTTACAATGAGCAGTTCTTC. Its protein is CASSSYLKTSGDGYNEQFF. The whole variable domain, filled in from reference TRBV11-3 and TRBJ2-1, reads EAGVVQSPRYKIIEKKQPVAFWCNPISGHNTLYWYLQNLGQGPELLIRYENEEAVDDSQLPKDRFSAERLKGVDSTLKIQPAELGDSAVYLCASSSYLKTSGDGYNEQFFGPGTRLTVL.

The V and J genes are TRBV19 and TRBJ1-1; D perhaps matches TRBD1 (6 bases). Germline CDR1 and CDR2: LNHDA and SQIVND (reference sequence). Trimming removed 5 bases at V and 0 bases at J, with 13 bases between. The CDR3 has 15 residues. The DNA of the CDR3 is TGTGCCAGTAGTTCCTGGACAGAAATGAACACTGAAGCTTTCTTT. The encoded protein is CASSSWTEMNTEAFF.

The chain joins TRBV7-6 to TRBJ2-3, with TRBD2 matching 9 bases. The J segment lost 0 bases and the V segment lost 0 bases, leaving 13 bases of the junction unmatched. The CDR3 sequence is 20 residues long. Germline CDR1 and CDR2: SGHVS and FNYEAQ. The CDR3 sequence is CASSLAVASGVIPSTDTQYF. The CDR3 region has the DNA TGTGCCAGCAGCTTAGCTGTGGCTAGCGGGGTTATCCCTAGCACAGATACGCAGTATTTT.

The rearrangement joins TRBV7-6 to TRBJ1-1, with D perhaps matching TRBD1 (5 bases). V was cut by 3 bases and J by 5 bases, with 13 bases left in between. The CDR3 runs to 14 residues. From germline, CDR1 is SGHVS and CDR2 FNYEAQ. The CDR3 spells CASSFSPGTTEAFF. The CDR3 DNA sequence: TGTGCCAGCAGCTTTTCTCCGGGGACTACTGAAGCTTTCTTT. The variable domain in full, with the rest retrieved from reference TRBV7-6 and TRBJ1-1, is GAGVSQSPRYKVTKRGQDVALRCDPISGHVSLYWYRQALGQGPEFLTYFNYEAQQDKSGLPNDRFSAERPEGSISTLTIQRTEQRDSAMYRCASSFSPGTTEAFFGQGTRLTVV.

The CDR3 here is CATQDGGGYTF. For the CDR3, the DNA is TGTGCCACCCAAGACGGGGGCGGCTACACCTTC. The chain has TRBV28 and TRBJ1-2; possible D gene TRBD1, 6 bases. CDR1 MDHEN and CDR2 SYDVKM come from the germline V gene. The CDR3 has 11 residues. The germline V and J ends were trimmed by 10 bases and 8 bases, with 14 bases remaining between them.

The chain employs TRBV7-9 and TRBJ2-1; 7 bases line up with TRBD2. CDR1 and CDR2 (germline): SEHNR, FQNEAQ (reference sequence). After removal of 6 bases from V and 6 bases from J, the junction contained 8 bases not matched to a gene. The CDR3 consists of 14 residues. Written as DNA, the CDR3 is TGTGCCAGCAGACCGGGGGGAGCAGTCAATGAGCAGTTCTTC. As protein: CASRPGGAVNEQFF.

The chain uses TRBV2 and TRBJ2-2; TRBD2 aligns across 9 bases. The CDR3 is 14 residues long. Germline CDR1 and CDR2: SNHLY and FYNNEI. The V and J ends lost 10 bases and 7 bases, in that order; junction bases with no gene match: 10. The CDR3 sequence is CAIPRTSVVGELFF. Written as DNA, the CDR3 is TGTGCCATACCCCGGACTAGCGTCGTCGGGGAGCTGTTTTTT.

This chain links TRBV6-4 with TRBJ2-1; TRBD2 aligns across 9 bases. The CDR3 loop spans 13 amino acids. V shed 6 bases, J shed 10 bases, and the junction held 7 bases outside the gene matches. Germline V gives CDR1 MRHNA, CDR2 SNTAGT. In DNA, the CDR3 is TGTGCCAGCAGCCCAATAGCGGGAGTGGAGCAGTTCTTC. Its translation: CASSPIAGVEQFF.

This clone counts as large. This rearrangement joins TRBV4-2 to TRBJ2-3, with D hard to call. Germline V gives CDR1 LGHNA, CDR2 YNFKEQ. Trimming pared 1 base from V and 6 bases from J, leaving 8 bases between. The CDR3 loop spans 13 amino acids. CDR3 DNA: TGTGCCAGCAGCCAAGGGACCGAGGATACGCAGTATTTT. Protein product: CASSQGTEDTQYF.

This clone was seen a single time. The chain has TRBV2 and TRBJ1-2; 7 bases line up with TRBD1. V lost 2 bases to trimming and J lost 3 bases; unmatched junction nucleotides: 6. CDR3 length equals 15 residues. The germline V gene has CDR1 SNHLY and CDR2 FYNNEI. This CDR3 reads CASSEKGASYYGYTF. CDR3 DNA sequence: TGTGCCAGCAGTGAAAAGGGGGCGTCCTACTATGGCTACACCTTC.

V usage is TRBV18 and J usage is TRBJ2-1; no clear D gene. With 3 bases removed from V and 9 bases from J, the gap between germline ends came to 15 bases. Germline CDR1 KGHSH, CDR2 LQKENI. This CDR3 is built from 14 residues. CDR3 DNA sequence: TGTGCCAGCTCACCGCCCTCCCCAAACGGTGAGCAGTTCTTC. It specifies CASSPPSPNGEQFF. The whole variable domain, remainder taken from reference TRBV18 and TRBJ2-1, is NAGVMQNPRHLVRRRGQEARLRCSPMKGHSHVYWYRQLPEEGLKFMVYLQKENIIDESGMPKERFSAEFPKEGPSILRIQQVVRGDSAAYFCASSPPSPNGEQFFGPGTRLTVL.

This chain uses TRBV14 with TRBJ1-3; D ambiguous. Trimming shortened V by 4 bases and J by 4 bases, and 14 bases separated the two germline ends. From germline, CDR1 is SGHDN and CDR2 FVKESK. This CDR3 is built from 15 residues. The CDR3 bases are TGTGCCAGCAGCCGTCGGAATCTGATCGGAAACACCATATATTTT. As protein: CASSRRNLIGNTIYF.

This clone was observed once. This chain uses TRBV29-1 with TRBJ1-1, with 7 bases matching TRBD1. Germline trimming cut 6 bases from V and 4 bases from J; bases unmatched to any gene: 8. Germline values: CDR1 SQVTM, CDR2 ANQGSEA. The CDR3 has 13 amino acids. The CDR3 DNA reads TGCAGCGTCGCGACAGGGAGTAGCACTGAAGCTTTCTTT. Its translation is CSVATGSSTEAFF.